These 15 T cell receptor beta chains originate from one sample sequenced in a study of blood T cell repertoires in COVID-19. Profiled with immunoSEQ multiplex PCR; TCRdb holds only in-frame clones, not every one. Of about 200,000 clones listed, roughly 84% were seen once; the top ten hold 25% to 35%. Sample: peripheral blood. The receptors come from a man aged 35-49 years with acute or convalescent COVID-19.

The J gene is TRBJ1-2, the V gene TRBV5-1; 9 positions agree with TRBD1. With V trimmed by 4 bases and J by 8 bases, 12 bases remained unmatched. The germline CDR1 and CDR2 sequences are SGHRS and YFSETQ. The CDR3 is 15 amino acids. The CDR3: CASSEQGARFTGYTF. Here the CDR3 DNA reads TGCGCCAGCAGCGAACAGGGGGCGCGGTTTACAGGCTACACCTTC.

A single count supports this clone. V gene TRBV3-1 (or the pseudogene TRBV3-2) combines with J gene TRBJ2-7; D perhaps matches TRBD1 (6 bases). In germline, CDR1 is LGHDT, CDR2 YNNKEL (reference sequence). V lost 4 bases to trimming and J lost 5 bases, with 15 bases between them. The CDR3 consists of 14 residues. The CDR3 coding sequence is TGTGCCAGCAGCCTCGCCCCCAGGGGACACGAGCAGTACTTC. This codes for CASSLAPRGHEQYF.

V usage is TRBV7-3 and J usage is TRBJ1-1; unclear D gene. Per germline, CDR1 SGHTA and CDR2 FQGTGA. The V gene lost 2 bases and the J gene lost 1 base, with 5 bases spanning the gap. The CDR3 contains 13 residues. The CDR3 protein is CASSLQKNTEAFF. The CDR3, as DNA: TGTGCCAGCAGCTTACAGAAGAACACTGAAGCTTTCTTT.

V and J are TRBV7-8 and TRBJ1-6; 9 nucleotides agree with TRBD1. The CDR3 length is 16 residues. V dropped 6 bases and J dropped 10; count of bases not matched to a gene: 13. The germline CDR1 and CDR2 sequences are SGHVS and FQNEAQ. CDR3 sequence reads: CASRLAGTGRGSPLHF. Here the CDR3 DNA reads TGTGCCAGCAGACTAGCCGGGACAGGGCGAGGGTCACCCCTCCACTTT.

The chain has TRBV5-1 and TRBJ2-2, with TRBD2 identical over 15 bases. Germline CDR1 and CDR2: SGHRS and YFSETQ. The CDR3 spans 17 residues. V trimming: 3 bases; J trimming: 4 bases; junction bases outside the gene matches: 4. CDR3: CASSYGLAGGGTGELFF. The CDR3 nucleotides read TGCGCCAGCAGCTACGGACTAGCGGGAGGGGGCACCGGGGAGCTGTTTTTT.

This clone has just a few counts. The CDR3: CASSPPDRRTEAFF. The CDR3 region has the DNA TGTGCCAGCAGTCCCCCCGACAGGCGGACTGAAGCTTTCTTT. The rearrangement joins TRBV28 to TRBJ1-1, with D possibly TRBD1 on 6 matching bases. The CDR3 is 14 amino acids. Germline loops: CDR1 MDHEN, CDR2 SYDVKM. V was clipped by 5 bases and J by 5 bases, with 15 bases between them.

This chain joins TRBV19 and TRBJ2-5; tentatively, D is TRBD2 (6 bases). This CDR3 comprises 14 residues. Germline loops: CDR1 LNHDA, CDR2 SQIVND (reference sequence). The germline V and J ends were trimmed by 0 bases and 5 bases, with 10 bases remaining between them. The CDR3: CASSIDGRRETQYF. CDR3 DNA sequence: TGTGCCAGTAGTATAGATGGGAGGCGGGAGACCCAGTACTTC.

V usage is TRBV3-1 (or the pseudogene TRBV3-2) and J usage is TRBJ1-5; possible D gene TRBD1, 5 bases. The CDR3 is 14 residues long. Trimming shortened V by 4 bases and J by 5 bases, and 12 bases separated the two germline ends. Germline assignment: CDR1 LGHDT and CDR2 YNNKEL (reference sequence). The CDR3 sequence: CASSPREGYQPQHF. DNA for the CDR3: TGTGCCAGCAGCCCCCGGGAGGGGTATCAGCCCCAGCATTTT.

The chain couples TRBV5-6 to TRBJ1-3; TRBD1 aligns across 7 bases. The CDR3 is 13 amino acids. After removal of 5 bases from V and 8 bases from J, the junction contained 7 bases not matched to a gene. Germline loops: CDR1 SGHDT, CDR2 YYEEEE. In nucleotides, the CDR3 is TGTGCCAGCAGTGATGACAGGGCGGACACCATATATTTT. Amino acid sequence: CASSDDRADTIYF.

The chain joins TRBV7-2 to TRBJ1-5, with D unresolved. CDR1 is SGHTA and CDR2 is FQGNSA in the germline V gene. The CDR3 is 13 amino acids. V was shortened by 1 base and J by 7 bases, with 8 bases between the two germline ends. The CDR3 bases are TGTGCCAGCAGCTTAGTCGCCAGGCAGCCCCAGCATTTT. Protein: CASSLVARQPQHF.

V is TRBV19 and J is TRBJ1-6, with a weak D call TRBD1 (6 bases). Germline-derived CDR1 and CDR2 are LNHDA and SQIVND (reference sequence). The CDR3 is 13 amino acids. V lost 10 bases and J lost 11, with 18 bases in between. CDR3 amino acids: CATQGGGGTPLHF. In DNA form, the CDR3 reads TGTGCCACCCAGGGAGGGGGGGGAACACCCCTCCACTTT.

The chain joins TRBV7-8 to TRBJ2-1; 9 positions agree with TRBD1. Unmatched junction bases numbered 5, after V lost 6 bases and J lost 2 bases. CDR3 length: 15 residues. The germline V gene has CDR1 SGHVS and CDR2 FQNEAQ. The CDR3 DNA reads TGTGCCAGCAGTTCCGGGACAGGGCCCTACAATGAGCAGTTCTTC. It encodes CASSSGTGPYNEQFF.

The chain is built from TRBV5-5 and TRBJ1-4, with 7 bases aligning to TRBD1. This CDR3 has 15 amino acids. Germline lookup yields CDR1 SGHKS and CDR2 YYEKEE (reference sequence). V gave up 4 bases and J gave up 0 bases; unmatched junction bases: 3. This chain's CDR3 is CASSTTGATNEKLFF. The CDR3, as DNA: TGTGCCAGCAGCACCACAGGGGCAACTAATGAAAAACTGTTTTTT. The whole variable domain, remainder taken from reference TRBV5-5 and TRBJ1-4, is DAGVTQSPTHLIKTRGQQVTLRCSPISGHKSVSWYQQVLGQGPQFIFQYYEKEERGRGNFPDRFSARQFPNYSSELNVNALLLGDSALYLCASSTTGATNEKLFFGSGTQLSVL.

The CDR3 region has the DNA TGCGCCAGCAGCCAAGAAAGGCGTCAGGGGGACGGCGGTTCGACCAATGAGCAGTTCTTC. As protein: CASSQERRQGDGGSTNEQFF. This chain joins TRBV4-1 and TRBJ2-1, with 7 bases lining up with TRBD1. Looked up from germline, CDR1 is MGHRA and CDR2 is YSYEKL. The J segment lost 6 bases and the V segment lost 0 bases, leaving 20 bases of the junction unmatched. The CDR3 consists of 20 residues.

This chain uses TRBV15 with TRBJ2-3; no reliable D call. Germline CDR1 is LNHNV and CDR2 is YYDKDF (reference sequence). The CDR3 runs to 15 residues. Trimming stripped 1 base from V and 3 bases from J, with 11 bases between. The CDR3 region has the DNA TGTGCCACCAGCAGAGTTCAACTGGTAACAGATACGCAGTATTTT. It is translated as CATSRVQLVTDTQYF.